The 26 T cell receptor beta chains presented below share a single source sample, sequenced in a study of identical twins. One entry per CDR3 protein results from TCRdb running MiXCR on the 5' RACE reads. Of hundreds of thousands of distinct CDR3 sequences in the sample, roughly 7.1% were seen once. These data also featured in a second study, about yellow fever vaccine responses in identical twins.

Sequencing was carried out using PBMCs. The receptors stem from a woman under 30 in good health.

This clonotype was seen at least ten times. The chain couples TRBV29-1 to TRBJ1-1; D may be TRBD1 (6 bases). Germline V CDR1 and CDR2: SQVTM, ANQGSEA. The CDR3 runs to 14 residues. Trimming removed 0 bases at V and 2 bases at J, with 10 bases between. The CDR3 is CSVEDMGANTEAFF. The CDR3 nucleotides are TGCAGCGTTGAAGATATGGGGGCAAACACTGAAGCTTTCTTT.

The rearrangement joins TRBV2 to TRBJ2-3; no reliable D call. V lost 0 bases and J lost 5, with 12 bases in between. The CDR3 runs to 15 residues. Germline lookup yields CDR1 SNHLY and CDR2 FYNNEI. This chain's CDR3 is CASSEAAVVIDTQYF. CDR3 nucleotides: TGTGCCAGCAGTGAAGCCGCCGTGGTGATAGATACGCAGTATTTT.

This clonotype was seen repeatedly, ten times or more. The chain carries TRBV10-3 and TRBJ2-7; possible D gene TRBD1, 5 bases. CDR3 length equals 15 residues. V lost 7 bases to trimming and J lost 2 bases, with 18 bases between them. Germline lookup yields CDR1 ENHRY and CDR2 SYGVKD. CDR3 protein: CAINEKWTTTYEQYV. The CDR3 region has the DNA TGTGCCATCAACGAAAAATGGACAACCACCTACGAGCAGTACGTC.

This clonotype was recorded at least ten times. An end of the junction does not agree with germline; a read error may underlie this. V is TRBV5-1 and J is TRBJ1-1; D might be TRBD1 (5 bases). Germline CDR1 reads SGHRS; CDR2 reads YFSETQ. CDR3 length: 13 amino acids. The CDR3: CASSQGLNTEAFF. CDR3 bases: TGTGCCAGCAGTCAGGGATTGAACACTGAAGCTTTCTTT.

The genes are TRBV7-2 and TRBJ2-5; D remains ambiguous. The V end lost 2 bases, the J end lost 5 bases, and 18 bases lay between the germline ends. Looked up from germline, CDR1 is SGHTA and CDR2 is FQGNSA. The CDR3 sequence is 16 residues long. The CDR3 nucleotides are TGTGCCAGCAGCTTACCTTGGAGACCCATTCGGGAGACCCAGTACTTC. Amino acids: CASSLPWRPIRETQYF.

This clonotype was observed a few times. The chain is built from TRBV27 and TRBJ2-1; either TRBD1 or TRBD2 may supply D (6 bases each). Germline assignment: CDR1 MNHEY and CDR2 SMNVEV (reference sequence). The CDR3 has 15 residues. Trimming removed 7 bases from V and 4 bases from J, with 17 bases in between. This CDR3 is CASNPFGGLYNEQFF. CDR3 nucleotide sequence: TGTGCCAGCAACCCTTTTGGGGGGCTATACAATGAGCAGTTCTTC.

Only a few counts were recorded for this clonotype. Here the CDR3 reads CASSGGGDQETQYF. In DNA, the CDR3 is TGTGCCAGCAGTGGGGGGGGAGATCAAGAGACCCAGTACTTC. This sequence joins TRBV27 and TRBJ2-5, with 7 bases identical to TRBD2. V lost 5 bases, J lost 2 bases, and 5 bases stayed unmatched. CDR3 length: 14 amino acids. The germline gives CDR1 MNHEY, CDR2 SMNVEV (reference sequence).

Only a few counts were recorded for this clonotype. The J gene is TRBJ2-1, the V gene TRBV28; 10 bases align to TRBD2. The germline V gene encodes CDR1 MDHEN and CDR2 SYDVKM. This CDR3 contains 14 residues. After removal of 6 bases from V and 8 bases from J, the junction contained 7 bases not matched to a gene. CDR3 in amino acids: CASRTLAGVDEQFF. DNA of the CDR3: TGTGCCAGCAGAACGCTAGCGGGAGTCGATGAGCAGTTCTTC. Full variable domain (remainder filled in from reference TRBV28 and TRBJ2-1): DVKVTQSSRYLVKRTGEKVFLECVQDMDHENMFWYRQDPGLGLRLIYFSYDVKMKEKGDIPEGYSVSREKKERFSLILESASTNQTSMYLCASRTLAGVDEQFFGPGTRLTVL.

This clonotype was detected ten times or more. The rearrangement links TRBV4-1 to TRBJ1-1; maybe TRBD1 (6 bases). The CDR3 runs 16 residues. CDR1 and CDR2 (germline): MGHRA, YSYEKL. The germline V and J ends were trimmed by 0 bases and 10 bases, with 21 bases remaining between them. This chain's CDR3 is CASSQDLQGMLSIAFF. The CDR3 nucleotides are TGCGCCAGCAGCCAAGATCTTCAGGGGATGTTGTCGATAGCTTTCTTT.

This clonotype has a handful of counts. CDR3 DNA: TGTGCCAGCAGTTACGGACCGGGACAGAATAACACCGGGGAGCTGTTTTTT. Protein sequence: CASSYGPGQNNTGELFF. The V and J genes are TRBV6-5 and TRBJ2-2; 7 bases are shared with TRBD1. The germline V gene encodes CDR1 MNHEY and CDR2 SVGAGI. This CDR3 spans 17 amino acids. Trimming at V came to 2 bases and at J to 2 bases, leaving 8 bases not matched to a gene.

There are many counts of this clonotype. The chain employs TRBV27 and TRBJ2-1; 10 bases agree with TRBD2. CDR1 MNHEY and CDR2 SMNVEV come from the germline V gene (reference sequence). The CDR3 extends over 17 amino acids. With 5 bases clipped from V and 2 bases from J, the junction kept 9 bases outside the gene matches. As DNA, the CDR3 is TGTGCCAGCAGTCCCCAACAGGGACTAGCGACCTACAATGAGCAGTTCTTC. Protein: CASSPQQGLATYNEQFF.

The genes are TRBV2 and TRBJ2-5; 14 positions match TRBD2. Trimming cost V 9 bases and J 2 bases; bases outside gene matches: 8. Germline CDR1 is SNHLY and CDR2 is FYNNEI. The CDR3 runs 16 residues. CDR3 sequence reads: CASPGTSGSLQETQYF. For the CDR3, the DNA is TGTGCCAGTCCCGGGACTAGCGGGAGTTTGCAAGAGACCCAGTACTTC.

The chain couples TRBV7-9 to TRBJ2-2; 10 nucleotides match TRBD2. Germline trimming cut 4 bases from V and 3 bases from J; bases unmatched to any gene: 8. This CDR3 has 17 amino acids. Germline V lookup: CDR1 SEHNR, CDR2 FQNEAQ (reference sequence). CDR3 region: CASSSPSGGIDTGELFF. The CDR3 DNA reads TGTGCCAGCAGCTCTCCTAGCGGGGGAATTGACACCGGGGAGCTGTTTTTT.

This clonotype showed up many times. This chain uses TRBV29-1 with TRBJ2-1; no clear D gene. V dropped 3 bases and J dropped 2 bases, with 11 bases sitting between them. The germline gives CDR1 SQVTM, CDR2 ANQGSEA. CDR3 length equals 14 residues. CDR3 protein: CSVDGQATYNEQFF. In DNA, the CDR3 is TGCAGCGTTGACGGGCAGGCTACCTACAATGAGCAGTTCTTC.

The CDR3: CASSLGPNSNTGELFF. The CDR3 nucleotides are TGTGCCAGCAGCTTGGGCCCAAACTCGAACACCGGGGAGCTGTTTTTT. The chain recombines TRBV5-5 with TRBJ2-2; D unresolved. The CDR3 has 16 amino acids. The germline V gene encodes CDR1 SGHKS and CDR2 YYEKEE (reference sequence). V was shortened by 0 bases and J by 0 bases, with 9 bases between the two germline ends.

This chain uses TRBV12-3 or TRBV12-4 with TRBJ2-1; perhaps D is TRBD1 or TRBD2 (6 bases each). The V gene lost 3 bases and the J gene lost 8 bases, with 14 bases spanning the gap. The CDR3 is 14 amino acids. The CDR3 DNA follows: TGTGCCAGCAGTTTTCTTACGGGGGCCGATGAGCAGTTCTTC. Translated, it gives CASSFLTGADEQFF.

The rearrangement joins TRBV5-1 to TRBJ2-5, with D possibly TRBD2 on 6 matching bases. Germline values: CDR1 SGHRS, CDR2 YFSETQ. The length of the CDR3 is 17 residues. V shed 6 bases and J shed 2 bases, with 23 bases lying between them. CDR3 bases: TGCGCCAGCACCCCGGGGATACGGGAGATGGGTCAAGAGACCCAGTACTTC. This gives the protein CASTPGIREMGQETQYF.

The chain recombines TRBV15 with TRBJ2-3; D is unresolved. The CDR3 is 18 amino acids. The germline V gene encodes CDR1 LNHNV and CDR2 YYDKDF (reference sequence). V lost 0 bases, J lost 3 bases, and 19 bases lay in between. Written as DNA, the CDR3 is TGTGCCACCAGCAGAGATCTCCCCTCGATGCGCCCAACAGATACGCAGTATTTT. Translating gives CATSRDLPSMRPTDTQYF. Combining the CDR3 with reference TRBV15 and TRBJ2-3 gives the whole variable domain DAMVIQNPRYQVTQFGKPVTLSCSQTLNHNVMYWYQQKSSQAPKLLFHYYDKDFNNEADTPDNFQSRRPNTSFCFLDIRSPGLGDTAMYLCATSRDLPSMRPTDTQYFGPGTRLTVL.

This chain links TRBV14 with TRBJ1-4; D might be TRBD1 (5 bases). The germline V gene encodes CDR1 SGHDN and CDR2 FVKESK. The CDR3 loop spans 15 amino acids. The V and J ends lost 5 bases and 0 bases respectively, with 10 bases between them. CDR3: CASSNLTATNEKLFF. The CDR3 nucleotides are TGTGCCAGCAGCAACCTGACAGCAACTAATGAAAAACTGTTTTTT.

This chain joins TRBV20-1 and TRBJ2-5; perhaps TRBD1 as D (5 bases). V lost 2 bases to trimming and J lost 0 bases, with 7 bases between them. The CDR3 loop spans 13 amino acids. The germline V gene encodes CDR1 DFQATT and CDR2 SNEGSKA (reference sequence). The CDR3 sequence is CSARTGDQETQYF. DNA of the CDR3: TGCAGTGCTAGAACAGGTGACCAAGAGACCCAGTACTTC.

This clonotype was seen a handful of times. This chain joins TRBV15 and TRBJ2-3, with 7 bases fitting TRBD1. V lost 2 bases and J lost 5; bases outside the gene matches: 4. Germline CDR1 reads LNHNV; CDR2 reads YYDKDF (reference sequence). The CDR3 contains 14 residues. The CDR3 sequence is CATSRKGGLDTQYF. The CDR3 DNA reads as TGTGCCACCAGCAGAAAAGGGGGCTTAGATACGCAGTATTTT.

This clonotype was counted at least ten times. The chain carries TRBV5-1 and TRBJ2-7, with TRBD2 as a possible D gene (6 bases). The CDR3 consists of 13 residues. Germline CDR1 reads SGHRS; CDR2 reads YFSETQ. V was cut by 5 bases and J by 5 bases, with 14 bases left in between. Here the CDR3 DNA reads TGCGCCAGCAGTACCACTAGCTACCACGAGCAGTACTTC. It encodes CASSTTSYHEQYF.

This chain joins TRBV5-5 and TRBJ2-4, with D unresolved. Germline lookup yields CDR1 SGHKS and CDR2 YYEKEE (reference sequence). V lost 4 bases to trimming and J lost 2 bases, with 10 bases between them. CDR3 length: 14 residues. The CDR3 bases are TGTGCCAGCAGCCCCCAGCAATCCAAAAACATTCAGTACTTC. This sequence encodes CASSPQQSKNIQYF.

This chain links TRBV23-1 with TRBJ2-2; D not certain. TRBV23-1 is an open reading frame whose function is uncertain. This CDR3 region has 15 residues. V lost 3 bases, J lost 2 bases, and 10 bases lay in between. CDR3 DNA: TGCGCCAGCAGTCATTTGCAAGAAAACACCGGGGAGCTGTTTTTT. It yields the protein CASSHLQENTGELFF.

The chain is built from TRBV20-1 and TRBJ2-3; D is unclear. Per the germline V gene, CDR1 is DFQATT and CDR2 is SNEGSKA (reference sequence). The CDR3 spans 15 residues. V lost 0 bases, J lost 3 bases, and 13 bases lay in between. The CDR3 nucleotides are TGCAGTGCTAGAGATTCCGGGTTTATAACAGATACGCAGTATTTT. It encodes CSARDSGFITDTQYF.

This clonotype appeared many times. The chain combines TRBV3-1 with TRBJ1-5, with D possibly being TRBD1 (5 bases). Germline assignment: CDR1 LGHDT and CDR2 YNNKEL (reference sequence). V gave up 3 bases and J gave up 5 bases, with 14 bases separating them. The CDR3 is made up of 15 amino acids. The CDR3 DNA follows: TGTGCCAGCAGCCAGGGGACCTCTAACGATCAGCCCCAGCATTTT. This gives the protein CASSQGTSNDQPQHF.